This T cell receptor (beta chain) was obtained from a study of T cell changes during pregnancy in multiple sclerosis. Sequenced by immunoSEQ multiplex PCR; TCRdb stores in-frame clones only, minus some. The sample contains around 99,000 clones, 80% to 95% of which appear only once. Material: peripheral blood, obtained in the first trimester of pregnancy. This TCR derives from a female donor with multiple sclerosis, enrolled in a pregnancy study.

CDR3 protein: CASSPDRLSYEQYF. The DNA of the CDR3 is TGTGCCAGCAGCCCGGACAGGCTGTCCTACGAGCAGTACTTC. This chain connects TRBV6-5 to TRBJ2-7; 7 bases line up with TRBD1. Germline loops: CDR1 MNHEY, CDR2 SVGAGI. The CDR3 is made up of 14 amino acids. Trimming took 6 bases from V and 1 from J; bases not matched to a gene: 6.